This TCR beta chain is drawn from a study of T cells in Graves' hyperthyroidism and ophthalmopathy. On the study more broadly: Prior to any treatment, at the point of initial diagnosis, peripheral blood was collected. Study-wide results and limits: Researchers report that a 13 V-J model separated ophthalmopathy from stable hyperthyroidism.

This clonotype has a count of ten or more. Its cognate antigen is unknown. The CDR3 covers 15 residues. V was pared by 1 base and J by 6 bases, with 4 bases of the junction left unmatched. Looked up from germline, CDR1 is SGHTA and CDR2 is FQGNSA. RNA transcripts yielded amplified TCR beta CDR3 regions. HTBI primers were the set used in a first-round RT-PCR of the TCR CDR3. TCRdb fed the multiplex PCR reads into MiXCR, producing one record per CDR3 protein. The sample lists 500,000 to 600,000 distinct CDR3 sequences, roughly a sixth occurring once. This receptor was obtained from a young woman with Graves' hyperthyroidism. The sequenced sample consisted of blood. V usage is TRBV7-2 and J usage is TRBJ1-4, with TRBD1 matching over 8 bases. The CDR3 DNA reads TGTGCCAGCAGCTTAGATCCAGGGGGCTATGAAAAACTGTTTTTT. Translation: CASSLDPGGYEKLFF.